Listed below are T cell receptor beta chains from one sample, sequenced in a study of blood T cell repertoires in COVID-19. Clones were read by immunoSEQ multiplex PCR, and TCRdb kept only the in-frame ones, dropping some. The sample records about 200,000 clones, nearly 90% being singletons. The sequenced sample consisted of peripheral blood. The receptors stem from a man aged 50 or older with COVID-19, enrolled during active disease. CDR3s include the opening cysteine and the closing phenylalanine or tryptophan. D genes are given only for firm matches. Expanded clones get a size class; other rows say once, few or many, or leave the size out.

D gene | clone size | J gene | V gene | CDR3 DNA | CDR3 protein
NA | NA | TRBJ1-2 | TRBV5-4 | TGTGCCAGCAGCTTGGCCAGGGCCATCAACTATGGCTACACCTTC | CASSLARAINYGYTF
TRBD2 | NA | TRBJ2-7 | TRBV27 | TGTGCCTCCCGCCCCGCCCCAGCGGGAGGCGGCGACGAGCAGTACTTC | CASRPAPAGGGDEQYF
NA | NA | TRBJ2-6 | TRBV5-4 | TGTGCCAGCAGTAACCGGACATCTCTCTCTGGGGCCAACGTCCTGACTTTC | CASSNRTSLSGANVLTF
NA | few | TRBJ2-1 | TRBV10-1 | TGCGCCAGCAGTCCCAGGGACAATGAGCAGTTCTTC | CASSPRDNEQFF
NA | NA | TRBJ2-7 | TRBV7-8 | TGTGCCAGCAGCAACCCCCTAGGGGGGGGCTCCTACGAGCAGTACTTC | CASSNPLGGGSYEQYF
TRBD2 | NA | TRBJ2-3 | TRBV4-1 | TGCGCCAGCAGGCGGACTAGCACACCCACAGATACGCAGTATTTT | CASRRTSTPTDTQYF
NA | few | TRBJ2-5 | TRBV6-4 | TGTGCCAACCCCCGGGGTGGCGAGACCCAGTACTTC | CANPRGGETQYF
NA | NA | TRBJ2-3 | TRBV28 | TGTGCCAGCAGTTTACTAGGGGCAGGAATAAGCACAGATACGCAGTATTTT | CASSLLGAGISTDTQYF
NA | NA | TRBJ2-1 | TRBV5-6 | TGTGCCAGCAGCTTCGTTAGCGAGGCCTACAATGAGCAGTTCTTC | CASSFVSEAYNEQFF
NA | NA | TRBJ2-7 | TRBV7-9 | TGTGCCAGCAGCTTGACTAGGCCGCCTTCCGAGCAGTACTTC | CASSLTRPPSEQYF
NA | NA | TRBJ2-1 | TRBV2 | TGTGCCAGCAGTGATATGGGGACTGGTGAGCAGTTCTTC | CASSDMGTGEQFF
NA | once | TRBJ2-7 | TRBV7-2 | TGTGCCAGCAGCCTAGGACTGAGTTCCTACGAGCAGTACTTC | CASSLGLSSYEQYF
NA | NA | TRBJ2-2 | TRBV10-2 | TGCGCCAGCAGTGAGTGGGGGGCCGGGGAGCTGTTTTTT | CASSEWGAGELFF
TRBD2 | NA | TRBJ2-3 | TRBV10-3 | TGTGCCATCCAACTAGCGGGGGGAGGTGATACGCAGTATTTT | CAIQLAGGGDTQYF
NA | NA | TRBJ1-1 | TRBV5-1 | TGCGCCAGCAGCTTGACCTCAGGGGTCACTGAAGCTTTCTTT | CASSLTSGVTEAFF